The source of this T cell receptor beta chain is a study of blood T cells in healthy people across ages. Broader study findings: Underestimates were what the diversity estimates from one million T cells were considered to be. TCR beta diversity, measured per million T cells, fell in a roughly linear way with age. Long-lived donors carried more naive CD4+ cells and greater diversity than aged donors.

A remark on this clonotype: Its antigen is as yet unknown.

A sample-barcoded 5' primer and a J-beta primer mix were used in a second PCR of roughly 7 to 11 cycles. From the 5' RACE reads, TCRdb called clonotypes with MiXCR, one entry per CDR3 protein. The repertoire holds about 730,000 distinct CDR3 sequences, approximately 43% seen once, with around 20% in the top ten. Trimming cost V 4 bases and J 2 bases, with 12 bases left between them. CDR3 size: 14 residues. Germline CDR1 KGHSH, CDR2 LQKENI. This sequence joins TRBV18 and TRBJ2-7; D may match TRBD1 or TRBD2 (5 bases each). The origin of this receptor is a woman aged 55-70 years in good health. Sequenced material: blood. This CDR3 reads CASSLPGRAYEQYF. The DNA of the CDR3 is TGTGCCAGCTCACTACCGGGACGGGCCTACGAGCAGTACTTC.